This is a list of T cell receptor beta chains from one sample in a study of CD4+ T cells in melanoma. The assay was immunoSEQ multiplex PCR, and TCRdb's table has in-frame clones only and misses some. The sample includes 11,000 or so clones, nearly 70% of them seen just once. Sample: cells from a culture (not recorded whether cultured in vitro). These receptors were obtained from a human donor with melanoma. The CDR3 runs from the conserved cysteine through the conserved F or W. D genes are given only for firm matches. Clone size is stated in some rows and not others, as once, few, many or a class when expanded.

d_call	clone_size	v_call	j_call	cdr3_nt	cdr3_aa
NA	once	TRBV5-1	TRBJ1-1	TGCGCCAGCAGCTTGGGTGATTTGAACACTGAAGCTTTCTTT	CASSLGDLNTEAFF
TRBD1	NA	TRBV18	TRBJ2-7	TGTGCCAGTTCACCCTCGGGACAGACCCGCTACGAGCAGTACTTC	CASSPSGQTRYEQYF
NA	few	TRBV30	TRBJ1-6	TGTGCCTGGAGTGTGGGGACAAGTAATTCACCCCTCCACTTT	CAWSVGTSNSPLHF
NA	once	TRBV2	TRBJ1-2	TGTGCCAGCAACCCAAGGGGTTCTGGTGGCTACACCTTC	CASNPRGSGGYTF
NA	few	TRBV5-1	TRBJ2-7	TGCGCCAGCAGCTTGCAAGGGACTAGGACAGGGACCTACGAGCAGTACTTC	CASSLQGTRTGTYEQYF
NA	NA	TRBV6-5	TRBJ2-2	TGTGCCAGCAGAGGGGCCTCGGGCTCCGGGGAGCTGTTTTTT	CASRGASGSGELFF
TRBD1	few	TRBV10-3	TRBJ1-1	TGTGCCACGAGACAGGGTGGGAACACTGAAGCTTTCTTT	CATRQGGNTEAFF
NA	NA	TRBV29-1	TRBJ2-2	TGCAGCGCCCGGGACGGGTGGGTCGGGGAGCTGTTTTTT	CSARDGWVGELFF
TRBD1	NA	TRBV18	TRBJ2-3	TGTGCCAGCTCACCGAGCGACAGGGGCACAGATACGCAGTATTTT	CASSPSDRGTDTQYF
NA	NA	TRBV30	TRBJ2-2	TGTGCCTGGAGCGCACTTCCCGGGGAGCTGTTTTTT	CAWSALPGELFF
TRBD2	once	TRBV27	TRBJ2-3	TGTGCCAGCAGTCTAGGACTAGCGGGGGTGGATACGCAGTATTTT	CASSLGLAGVDTQYF
NA	NA	TRBV2	TRBJ2-1	TGTGCCAGCAGGGACAGATTCTACAATGAGCAGTTCTTC	CASRDRFYNEQFF
NA	NA	TRBV18	TRBJ2-5	TGTGCCAGCTCACCATCAGCAGGGGGGGAGACCCAGTACTTC	CASSPSAGGETQYF
TRBD2	NA	TRBV19	TRBJ2-3	TGTGCCAGTAGCTCTAGCGGGGGGGATACAGATACGCAGTATTTT	CASSSSGGDTDTQYF
NA	NA	TRBV12-5	TRBJ1-1	TGTGCTAGTGGTTCGGTAGCGGGCCAGAACACTGAAGCTTTCTTT	CASGSVAGQNTEAFF
TRBD1	NA	TRBV19	TRBJ2-7	TGTGCCAGTAGTACTATCGACAGGGGATTTGACGAGCAGTACTTC	CASSTIDRGFDEQYF
NA	NA	TRBV6-6	TRBJ2-7	TGTGCCAGCAACCGGGACGGCGTCTACGAGCAGTACTTC	CASNRDGVYEQYF